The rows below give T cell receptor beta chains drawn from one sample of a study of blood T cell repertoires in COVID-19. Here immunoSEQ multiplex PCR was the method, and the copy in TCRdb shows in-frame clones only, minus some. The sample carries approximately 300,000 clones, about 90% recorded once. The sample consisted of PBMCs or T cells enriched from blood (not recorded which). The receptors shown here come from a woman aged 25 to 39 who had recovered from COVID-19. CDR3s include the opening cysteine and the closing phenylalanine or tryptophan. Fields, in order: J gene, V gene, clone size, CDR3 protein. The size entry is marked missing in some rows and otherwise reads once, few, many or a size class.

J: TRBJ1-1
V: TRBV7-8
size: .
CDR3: CASSLVPPRDTEAFF

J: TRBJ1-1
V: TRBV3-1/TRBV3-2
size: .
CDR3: CASSQPGHNTEAFF

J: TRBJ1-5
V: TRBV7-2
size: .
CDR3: CASSRPGGNQPQHF

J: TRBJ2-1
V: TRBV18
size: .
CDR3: CASSPAFGEGSYNEQFF

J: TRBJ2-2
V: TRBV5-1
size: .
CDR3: CASSWAEMGTGELFF

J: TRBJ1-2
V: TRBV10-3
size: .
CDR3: CATQWEGMGYGYTF

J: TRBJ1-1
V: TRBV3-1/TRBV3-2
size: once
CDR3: CASSLHRAEAFF

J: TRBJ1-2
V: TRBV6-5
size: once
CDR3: CASSYSWGAGGGYTF

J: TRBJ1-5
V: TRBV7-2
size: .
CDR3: CASSLVPGDGQPQHF

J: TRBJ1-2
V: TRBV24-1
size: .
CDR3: CATSEAPNYGYTF

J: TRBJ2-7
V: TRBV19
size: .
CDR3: CASSIEAGLADEQYF

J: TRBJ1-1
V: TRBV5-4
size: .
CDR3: CASSPGGAAGAFF

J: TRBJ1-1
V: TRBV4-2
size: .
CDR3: CASSQEAGLAAFF

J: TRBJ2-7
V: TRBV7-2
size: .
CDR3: CASSLPRSKSSYEQYF

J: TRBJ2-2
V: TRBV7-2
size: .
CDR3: CASSLGAGGVAGELFF

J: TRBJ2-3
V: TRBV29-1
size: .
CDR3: CSVPTGSADTQYF

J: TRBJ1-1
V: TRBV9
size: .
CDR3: CASSVGAVLMNTEAFF

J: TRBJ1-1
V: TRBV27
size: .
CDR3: CASSLVGMDTEAFF

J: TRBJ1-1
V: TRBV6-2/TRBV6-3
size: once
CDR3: CASSLALGQDINTEAFF

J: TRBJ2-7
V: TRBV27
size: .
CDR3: CASSLVVAGPNPSYEQYF

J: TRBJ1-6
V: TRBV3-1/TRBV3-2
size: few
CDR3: CASSQPDSPLHF

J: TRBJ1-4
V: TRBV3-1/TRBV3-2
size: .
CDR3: CASSLWTGSNEKLFF

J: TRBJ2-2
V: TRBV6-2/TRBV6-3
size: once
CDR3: CASSYPQGLGTGELFF

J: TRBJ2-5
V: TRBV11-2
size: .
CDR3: CASSNRVGGGPRETQYF

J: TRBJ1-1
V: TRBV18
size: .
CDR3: CASSRQDLRMNTEAFF

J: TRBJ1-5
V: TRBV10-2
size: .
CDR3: CASSGGPAGTGSNQPQHF

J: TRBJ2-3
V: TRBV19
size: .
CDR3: CASSMASGGPDTQYF

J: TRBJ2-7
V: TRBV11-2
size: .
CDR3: CASSPPHGAEQYF

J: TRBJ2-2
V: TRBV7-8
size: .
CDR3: CASSSPGLRTGELFF

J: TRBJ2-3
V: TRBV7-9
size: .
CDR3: CASSFLAQGSADTQYF

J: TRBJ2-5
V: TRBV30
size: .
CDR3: CAWAPRGRQETQYF

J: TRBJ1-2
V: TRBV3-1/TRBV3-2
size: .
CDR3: CASTTGGPGYGYTF

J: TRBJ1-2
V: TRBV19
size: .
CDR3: CASSRDRGNYGYTF

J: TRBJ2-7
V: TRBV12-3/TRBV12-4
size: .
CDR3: CASSVGGYEQYF

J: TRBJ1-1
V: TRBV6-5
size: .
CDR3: CASSYGQHGTEAFF

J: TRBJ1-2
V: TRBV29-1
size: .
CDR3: CSVGGGPAYGYTF

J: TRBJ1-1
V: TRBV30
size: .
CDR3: CALIPGIPEAFF

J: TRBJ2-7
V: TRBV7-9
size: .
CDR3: CASSWTGPGSYEQYF

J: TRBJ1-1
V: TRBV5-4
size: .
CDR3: CASSGLQGAGTEAFF

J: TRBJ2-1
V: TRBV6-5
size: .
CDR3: CASSYRLASSYNEQFF